This T cell receptor beta chain was identified during a study of blood T cells in healthy people across ages. This clonotype was seen only a few times. Its antigen is unknown. Study-wide findings and caveats: Versus aged donors, long-lived donors had higher diversity and more naive CD4+ cells. Estimated diversity that came from one million T cells was considered an underestimate.

J was trimmed by 1 base and V by 3 bases; bases with no gene match: 7. CDR1 and CDR2 from the germline V gene are SGDLS and YYNGEE. This CDR3 comprises 16 residues. Sample-barcoded 5' priming and a J-beta primer mix drove a second PCR of about 6 to 11 cycles. TCRdb recomputed calls from the 5' RACE reads with MiXCR, one row per CDR3 protein. Of over a million distinct CDR3 sequences in the sample, 40% to 45% are singletons; the top ten hold approximately 17%. Per sample, at least 5 micrograms of total RNA were extracted. The chain employs TRBV9 and TRBJ2-7; 10 bases match TRBD2. This clonotype was sampled from a woman aged 60 to 75 in good health. The sequenced sample was blood. CDR3 in DNA: TGTGCCAGCAGCGCCCATGGGACTAGCGTGTCCTACGAGCAGTACTTC. Translated, it gives CASSAHGTSVSYEQYF.